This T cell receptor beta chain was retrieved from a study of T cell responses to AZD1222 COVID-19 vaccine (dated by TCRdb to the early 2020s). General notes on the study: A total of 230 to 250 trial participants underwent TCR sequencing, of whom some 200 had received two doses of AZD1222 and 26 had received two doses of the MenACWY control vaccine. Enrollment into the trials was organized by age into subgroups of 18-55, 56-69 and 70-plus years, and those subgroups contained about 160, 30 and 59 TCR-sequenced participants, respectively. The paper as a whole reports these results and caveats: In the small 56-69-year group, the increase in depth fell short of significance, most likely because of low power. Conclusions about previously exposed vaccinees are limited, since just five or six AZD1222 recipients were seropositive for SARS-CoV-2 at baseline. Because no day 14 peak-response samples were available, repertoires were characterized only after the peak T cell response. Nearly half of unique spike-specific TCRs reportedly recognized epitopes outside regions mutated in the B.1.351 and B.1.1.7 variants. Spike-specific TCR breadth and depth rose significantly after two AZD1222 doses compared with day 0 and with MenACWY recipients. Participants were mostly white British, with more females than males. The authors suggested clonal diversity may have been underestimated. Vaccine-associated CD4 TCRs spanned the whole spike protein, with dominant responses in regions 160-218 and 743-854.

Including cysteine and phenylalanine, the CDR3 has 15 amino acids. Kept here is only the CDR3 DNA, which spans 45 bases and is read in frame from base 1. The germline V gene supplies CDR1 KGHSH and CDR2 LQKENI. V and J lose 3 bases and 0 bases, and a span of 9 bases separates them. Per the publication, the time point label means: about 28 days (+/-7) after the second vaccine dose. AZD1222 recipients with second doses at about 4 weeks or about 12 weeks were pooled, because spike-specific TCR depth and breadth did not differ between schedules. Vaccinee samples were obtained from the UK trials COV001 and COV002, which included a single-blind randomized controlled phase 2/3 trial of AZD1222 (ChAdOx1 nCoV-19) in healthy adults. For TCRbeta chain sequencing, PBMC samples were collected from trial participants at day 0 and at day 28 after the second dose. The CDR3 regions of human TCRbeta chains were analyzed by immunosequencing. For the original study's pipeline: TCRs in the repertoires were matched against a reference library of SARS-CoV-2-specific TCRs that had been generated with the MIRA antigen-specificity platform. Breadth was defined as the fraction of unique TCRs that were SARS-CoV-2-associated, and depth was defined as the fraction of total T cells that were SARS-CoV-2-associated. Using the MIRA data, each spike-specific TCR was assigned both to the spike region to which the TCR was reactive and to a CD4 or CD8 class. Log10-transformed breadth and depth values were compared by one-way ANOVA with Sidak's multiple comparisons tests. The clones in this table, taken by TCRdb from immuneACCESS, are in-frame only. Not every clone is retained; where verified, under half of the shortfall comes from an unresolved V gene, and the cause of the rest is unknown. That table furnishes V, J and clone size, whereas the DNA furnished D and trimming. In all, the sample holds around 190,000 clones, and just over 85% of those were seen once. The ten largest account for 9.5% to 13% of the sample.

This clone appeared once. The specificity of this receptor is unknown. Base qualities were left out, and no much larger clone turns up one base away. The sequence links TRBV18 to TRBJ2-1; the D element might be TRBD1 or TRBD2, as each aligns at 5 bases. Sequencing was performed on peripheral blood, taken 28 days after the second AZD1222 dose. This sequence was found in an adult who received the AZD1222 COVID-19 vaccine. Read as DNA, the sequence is TGTGCCAGCTCACCCAGTGGGGGCTCCTACAATGAGCAGTTCTTC. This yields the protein CASSPSGGSYNEQFF.